A selection of T cell receptor beta chains follows, all from one sample in a study of a mutant IDH1 vaccine in newly diagnosed glioma. No antigen has been assigned to these receptors. Only in-frame clones appear in the TCRdb table, and some are missing; sequencing was by immunoSEQ multiplex PCR. The sample includes tens of thousands of clones, under 80% seen only once; the top ten take 5.3%. Sequenced here: PBMCs, sampled from a glioma patient whose treatment included an IDH1 peptide vaccine. The receptors shown here come from a man aged 50-59 years with glioma. Each CDR3 is given with its conserved first and last residue. A D gene is named only where the DNA matches it firmly. The listing skips clone size in some rows; elsewhere it reads once, few, many or a size class.

>medium-sized|TRBD1|TRBV5-5|TRBJ1-2
TGTGCCAGCAACGAACCGGGACAGGGGAACTATGGCTACACCTTC
CASNEPGQGNYGYTF
>once|.|TRBV30|TRBJ2-4
TGTGCCTGGACCAGGGGGGTCATTCAGTACTTC
CAWTRGVIQYF
>.|.|TRBV18|TRBJ1-1
TGTGCCAGCTCACTGGGGGTCGGGAACACTGAAGCTTTCTTT
CASSLGVGNTEAFF
>.|.|TRBV23-1|TRBJ1-5
TGCGCCAGCAGTCGGGGGACTAATCAGCCCCAGCATTTT
CASSRGTNQPQHF
>few|.|TRBV11-2|TRBJ1-3
TGTGCCAGCAGCCACCCGGACACCATATATTTT
CASSHPDTIYF
>.|.|TRBV19|TRBJ2-7
TGTGCCAGTAGTAGGAGGGGCACGTACGAGCAGTACTTC
CASSRRGTYEQYF
>few|.|TRBV7-9|TRBJ1-5
TGTGCCAGCAGCTTAGGAGACAATCAGCCCCAGCATTTT
CASSLGDNQPQHF
>.|.|TRBV27|TRBJ1-1
TGTGCCAGCAGTTTAGGGGAGAACACTGAAGCTTTCTTT
CASSLGENTEAFF
>.|.|TRBV27|TRBJ2-7
TGTGCCAGCAGCCCTTCCTCCTTCTACGAGCAGTACTTC
CASSPSSFYEQYF
>.|.|TRBV30|TRBJ2-1
TGTGCCTGGAGTGTACCCGGGAAGCAGTTCTTC
CAWSVPGKQFF
>.|TRBD1|TRBV30|TRBJ1-3
TGTGCCTGGAGTCTCTCGACAGGGGATAGAAACACCATATATTTT
CAWSLSTGDRNTIYF
>.|.|TRBV4-3|TRBJ2-2
TGCGCCAGCAGCCAAGGATTAGGAGGGGGCTCAGCCGGGGAGCTGTTTTTT
CASSQGLGGGSAGELFF
>few|.|TRBV5-6|TRBJ1-1
TGTGCCAGCAGCCCTGGACAGCTCATGTCTGAAGCTTTCTTT
CASSPGQLMSEAFF
>.|.|TRBV4-3|TRBJ2-1
TGCGCCAGCAGCCCTCATATAGTATACAATGAGCAGTTCTTC
CASSPHIVYNEQFF
>.|.|TRBV5-1|TRBJ2-7
TGCGCCAGCAGCTTGGCCAGGGACGAGCAGTACTTC
CASSLARDEQYF
>few|.|TRBV30|TRBJ1-4
TGTGCCTCCCAAGATACCCTTGAAAAACTGTTTTTT
CASQDTLEKLFF
>once|.|TRBV30|TRBJ2-7
TGTGCCTGGGGCGCAGGTCCCTACGAGCAGTACTTC
CAWGAGPYEQYF